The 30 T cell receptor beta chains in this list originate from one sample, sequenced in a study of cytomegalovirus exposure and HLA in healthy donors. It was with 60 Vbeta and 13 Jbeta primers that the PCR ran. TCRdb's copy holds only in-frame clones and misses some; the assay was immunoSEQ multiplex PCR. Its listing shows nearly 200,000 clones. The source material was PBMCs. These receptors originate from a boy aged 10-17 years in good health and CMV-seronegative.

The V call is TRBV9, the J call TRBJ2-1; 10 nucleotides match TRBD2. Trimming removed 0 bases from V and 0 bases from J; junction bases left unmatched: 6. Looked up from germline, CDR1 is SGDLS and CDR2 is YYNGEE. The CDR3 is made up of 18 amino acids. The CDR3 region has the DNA TGTGCCAGCAGCGTAGGGCTAGCGGGGGCTAGCTCCTACAATGAGCAGTTCTTC. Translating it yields CASSVGLAGASSYNEQFF.

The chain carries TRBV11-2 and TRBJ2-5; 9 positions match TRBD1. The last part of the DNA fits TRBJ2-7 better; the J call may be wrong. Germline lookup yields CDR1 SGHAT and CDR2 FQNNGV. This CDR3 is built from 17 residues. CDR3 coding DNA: TGTGCCAGCAGCTCCCTTAGGTCGGACAGGGGCTCCTACGAGCAGTACTTC. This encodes CASSSLRSDRGSYEQYF.

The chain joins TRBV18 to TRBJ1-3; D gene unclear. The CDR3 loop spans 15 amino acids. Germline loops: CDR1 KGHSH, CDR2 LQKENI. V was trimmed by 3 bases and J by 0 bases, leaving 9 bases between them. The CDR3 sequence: CASSPVGDSGNTIYF. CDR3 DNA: TGTGCCAGCTCACCTGTAGGAGACTCTGGAAACACCATATATTTT.

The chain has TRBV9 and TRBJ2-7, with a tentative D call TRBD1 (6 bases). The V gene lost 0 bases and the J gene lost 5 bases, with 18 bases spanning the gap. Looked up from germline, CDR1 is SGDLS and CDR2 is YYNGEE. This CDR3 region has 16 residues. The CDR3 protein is CASSVAVGAGTNEQYF. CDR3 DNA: TGTGCCAGCAGCGTAGCGGTGGGGGCAGGGACCAACGAGCAGTACTTC.

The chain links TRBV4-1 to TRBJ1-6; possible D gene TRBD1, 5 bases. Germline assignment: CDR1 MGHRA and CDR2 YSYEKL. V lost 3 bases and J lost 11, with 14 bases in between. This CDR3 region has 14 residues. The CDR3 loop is CASSQALTGPPLHF. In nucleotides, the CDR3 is TGCGCCAGCAGCCAGGCCTTAACAGGCCCACCCCTCCACTTT.

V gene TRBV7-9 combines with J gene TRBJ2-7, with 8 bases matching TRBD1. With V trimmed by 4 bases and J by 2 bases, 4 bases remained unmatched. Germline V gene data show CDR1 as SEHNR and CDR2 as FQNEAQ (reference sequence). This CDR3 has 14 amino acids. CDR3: CASSSLTGAYEQYF. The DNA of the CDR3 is TGTGCCAGCAGCTCGCTGACAGGGGCCTACGAGCAGTACTTC.

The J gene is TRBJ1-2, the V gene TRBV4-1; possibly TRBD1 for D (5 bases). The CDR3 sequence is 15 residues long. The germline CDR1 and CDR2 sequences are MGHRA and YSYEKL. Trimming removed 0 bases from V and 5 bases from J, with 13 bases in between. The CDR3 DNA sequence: TGCGCCAGCAGCCAAGAATTCCACGGGGGGTATGGCTACACCTTC. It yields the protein CASSQEFHGGYGYTF.

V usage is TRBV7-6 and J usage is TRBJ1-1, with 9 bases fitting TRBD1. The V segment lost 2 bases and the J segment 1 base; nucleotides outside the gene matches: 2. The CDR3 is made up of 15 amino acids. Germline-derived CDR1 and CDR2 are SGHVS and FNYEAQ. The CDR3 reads CASSLMDRGNTEAFF. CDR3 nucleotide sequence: TGTGCCAGCAGCTTAATGGACAGGGGGAACACTGAAGCTTTCTTT.

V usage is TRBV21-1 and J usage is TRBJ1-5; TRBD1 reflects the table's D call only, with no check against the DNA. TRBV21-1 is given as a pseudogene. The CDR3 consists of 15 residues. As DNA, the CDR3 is TGTGCCAGCTACGGGGAACAGGGGGCTCTTCAGCCCCAGCATTTT. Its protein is CASYGEQGALQPQHF.

CDR3 bases: TGTGCCAGCAGCCACAGGGGTCCCTACGAGCAGTACTTC. This encodes CASSHRGPYEQYF. The chain is built from TRBV5-6 and TRBJ2-5, with 7 bases lining up with TRBD1. The DNA end lines up better with TRBJ2-7; the J call may be wrong. From germline, CDR1 is SGHDT and CDR2 YYEEEE. The CDR3 loop spans 13 amino acids.

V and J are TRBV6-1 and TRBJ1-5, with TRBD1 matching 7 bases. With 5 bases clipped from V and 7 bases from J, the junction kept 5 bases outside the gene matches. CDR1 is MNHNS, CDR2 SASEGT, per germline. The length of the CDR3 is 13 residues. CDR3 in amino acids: CASSLRGEQPQHF. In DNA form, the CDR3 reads TGTGCCAGCAGTCTCAGGGGGGAGCAGCCCCAGCATTTT.

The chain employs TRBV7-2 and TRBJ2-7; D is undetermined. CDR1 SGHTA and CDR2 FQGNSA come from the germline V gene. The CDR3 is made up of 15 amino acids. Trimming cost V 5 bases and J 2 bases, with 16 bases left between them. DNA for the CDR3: TGTGCCAGCAGCCAGGAAGGATTCAATACCTACGAGCAGTACTTC. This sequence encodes CASSQEGFNTYEQYF.

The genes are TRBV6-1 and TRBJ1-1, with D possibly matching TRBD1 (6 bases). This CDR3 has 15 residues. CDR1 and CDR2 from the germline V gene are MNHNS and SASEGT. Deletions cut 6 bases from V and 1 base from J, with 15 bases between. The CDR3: CASSVIRTANTEAFF. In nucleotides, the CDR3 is TGTGCCAGCAGCGTCATCAGGACAGCGAACACTGAAGCTTTCTTT.

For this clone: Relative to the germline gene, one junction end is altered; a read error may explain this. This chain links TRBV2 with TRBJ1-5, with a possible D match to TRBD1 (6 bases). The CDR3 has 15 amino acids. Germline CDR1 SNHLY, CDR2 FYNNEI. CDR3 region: CASNEQGHSNQPQHF. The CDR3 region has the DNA TGTGCCAGCAATGAACAGGGCCATAGCAATCAGCCCCAGCATTTT.

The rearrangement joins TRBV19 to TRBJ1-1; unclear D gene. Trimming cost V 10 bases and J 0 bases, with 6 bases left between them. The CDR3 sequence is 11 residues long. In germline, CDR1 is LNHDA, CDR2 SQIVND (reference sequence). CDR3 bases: TGTGCCACCCTTCTGAACACTGAAGCTTTCTTT. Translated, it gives CATLLNTEAFF.

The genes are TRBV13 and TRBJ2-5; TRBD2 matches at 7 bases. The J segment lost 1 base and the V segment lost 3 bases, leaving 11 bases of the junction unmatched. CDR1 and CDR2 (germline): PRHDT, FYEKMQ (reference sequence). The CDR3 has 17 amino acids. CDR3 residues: CASSFLSAGDPQETQYF. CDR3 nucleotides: TGTGCCAGCAGCTTTCTCTCCGCGGGAGACCCCCAAGAGACCCAGTACTTC.

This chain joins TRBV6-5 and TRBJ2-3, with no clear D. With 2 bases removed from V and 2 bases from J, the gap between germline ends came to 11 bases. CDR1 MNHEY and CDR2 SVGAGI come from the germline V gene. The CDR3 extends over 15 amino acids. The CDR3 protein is CASSYGRPYTDTQYF. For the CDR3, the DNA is TGTGCCAGCAGTTACGGGCGCCCCTACACAGATACGCAGTATTTT.

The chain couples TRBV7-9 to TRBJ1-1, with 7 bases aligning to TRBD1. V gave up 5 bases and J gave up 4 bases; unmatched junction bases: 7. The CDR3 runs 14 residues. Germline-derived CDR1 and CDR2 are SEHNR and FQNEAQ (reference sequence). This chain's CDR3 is CASSPRDSPTEAFF. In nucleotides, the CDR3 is TGTGCCAGCAGCCCAAGGGACAGCCCCACTGAAGCTTTCTTT.

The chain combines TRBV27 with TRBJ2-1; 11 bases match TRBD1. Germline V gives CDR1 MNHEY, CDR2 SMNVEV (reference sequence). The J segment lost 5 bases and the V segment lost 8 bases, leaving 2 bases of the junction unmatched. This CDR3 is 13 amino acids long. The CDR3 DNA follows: TGTGCCAGCCGGGACAGGGGGGACAATGAGCAGTTCTTC. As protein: CASRDRGDNEQFF.

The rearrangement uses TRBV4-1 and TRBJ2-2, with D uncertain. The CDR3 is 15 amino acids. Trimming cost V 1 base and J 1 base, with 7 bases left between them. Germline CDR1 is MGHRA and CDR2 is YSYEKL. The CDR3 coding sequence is TGCGCCAGCAGCCAAGTTTCATGGAACACCGGGGAGCTGTTTTTT. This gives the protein CASSQVSWNTGELFF.

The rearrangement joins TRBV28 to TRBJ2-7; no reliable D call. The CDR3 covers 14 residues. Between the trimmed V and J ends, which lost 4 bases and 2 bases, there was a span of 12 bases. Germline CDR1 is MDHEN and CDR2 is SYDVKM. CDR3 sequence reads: CASSSPEETYEQYF. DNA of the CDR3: TGTGCCAGCAGTTCCCCCGAGGAGACCTACGAGCAGTACTTC.

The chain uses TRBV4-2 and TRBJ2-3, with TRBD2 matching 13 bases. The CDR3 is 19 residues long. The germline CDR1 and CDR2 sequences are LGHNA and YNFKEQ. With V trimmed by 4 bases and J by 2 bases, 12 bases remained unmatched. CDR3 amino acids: CASSPLVGLAGENTDTQYF. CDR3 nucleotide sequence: TGTGCCAGCAGCCCCCTAGTAGGACTAGCGGGGGAGAACACAGATACGCAGTATTTT.

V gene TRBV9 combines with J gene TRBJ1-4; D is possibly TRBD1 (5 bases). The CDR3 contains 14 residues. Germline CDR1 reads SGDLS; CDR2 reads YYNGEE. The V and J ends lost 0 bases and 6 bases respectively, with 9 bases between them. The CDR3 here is CASSVGPGDEKLFF. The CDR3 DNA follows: TGTGCCAGCAGCGTAGGCCCGGGGGATGAAAAACTGTTTTTT.

CDR3 protein: CSVERRTGTYEQYF. The CDR3 coding sequence is TGCAGCGTAGAAAGGAGGACAGGGACCTACGAGCAGTACTTC. J is TRBJ2-7 and V is TRBV29-1, with TRBD1 matching over 8 bases. The CDR3 extends over 14 amino acids. Per the germline V gene, CDR1 is SQVTM and CDR2 is ANQGSEA. Trimming took 6 bases from V and 2 from J; bases not matched to a gene: 9.

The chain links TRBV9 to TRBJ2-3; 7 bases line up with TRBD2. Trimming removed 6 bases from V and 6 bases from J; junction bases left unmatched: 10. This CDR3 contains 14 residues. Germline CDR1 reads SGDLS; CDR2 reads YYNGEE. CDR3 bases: TGTGCCAGCACGGGGGGACCAAATAGGGATACGCAGTATTTT. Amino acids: CASTGGPNRDTQYF.

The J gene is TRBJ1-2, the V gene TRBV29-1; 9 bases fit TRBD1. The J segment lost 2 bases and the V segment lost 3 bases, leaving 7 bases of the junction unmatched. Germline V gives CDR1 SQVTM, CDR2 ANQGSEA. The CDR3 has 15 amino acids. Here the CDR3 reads CSVDRDRDSNYGYTF. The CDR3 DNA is TGCAGCGTTGATCGGGACAGGGACTCAAACTATGGCTACACCTTC.

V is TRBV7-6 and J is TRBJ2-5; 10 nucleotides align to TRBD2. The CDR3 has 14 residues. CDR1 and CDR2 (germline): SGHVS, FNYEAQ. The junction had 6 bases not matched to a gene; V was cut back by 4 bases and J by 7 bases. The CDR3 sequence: CASSWTSGDRTQYF. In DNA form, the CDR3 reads TGTGCCAGCAGCTGGACTAGCGGTGACAGGACCCAGTACTTC.

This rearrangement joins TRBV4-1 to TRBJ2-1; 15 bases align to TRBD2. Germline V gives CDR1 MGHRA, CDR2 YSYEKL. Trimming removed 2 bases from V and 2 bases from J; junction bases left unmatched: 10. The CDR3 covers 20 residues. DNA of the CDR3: TGCGCCAGCAGCCAATACGGGACTAGCGGGGGGAGAAGCCCCTACAATGAGCAGTTCTTC. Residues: CASSQYGTSGGRSPYNEQFF.

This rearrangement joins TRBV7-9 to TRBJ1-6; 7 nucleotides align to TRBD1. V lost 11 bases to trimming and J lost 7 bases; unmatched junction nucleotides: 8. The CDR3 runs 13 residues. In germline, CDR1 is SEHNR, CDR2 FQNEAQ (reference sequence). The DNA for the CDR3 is TGTGCCGTCGGGACAGAGCTAAATTCACCCCTCCACTTT. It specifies CAVGTELNSPLHF.

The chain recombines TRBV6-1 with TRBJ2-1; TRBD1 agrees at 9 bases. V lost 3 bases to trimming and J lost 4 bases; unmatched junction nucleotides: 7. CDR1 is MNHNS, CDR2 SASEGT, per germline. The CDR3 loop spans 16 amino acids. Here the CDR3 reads CASSDPGQGWYNEQFF. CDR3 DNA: TGTGCCAGCAGTGATCCGGGACAGGGTTGGTACAATGAGCAGTTCTTC.